This T cell receptor beta chain is from a study of blood T cell repertoires in COVID-19. The wider study: Sites across the United States, Italy and Spain contributed samples from acute and convalescent COVID-19. PBMCs, B-cell-depleted T cells, or T cells were the source of the cDNA or gDNA that made up the material.

The assay was immunoSEQ multiplex PCR, and TCRdb's table has in-frame clones only and misses some. Of under 50,000 clones detected, around 79% appear once; the ten largest clones hold approximately 23%. Germline CDR1 and CDR2: LNHDA and SQIVND (reference sequence). V was trimmed by 8 bases and J by 0 bases, leaving 11 bases between them. CDR3 length: 14 amino acids. The genes are TRBV19 and TRBJ1-5; D gene ambiguous. The sequence derives from a man aged 65 to 85 with acute or convalescent COVID-19. Specimen: peripheral blood. The CDR3 spells CASSPWASNQPQHF. CDR3 DNA: TGTGCCAGTTCGCCGTGGGCTAGCAATCAGCCCCAGCATTTT.